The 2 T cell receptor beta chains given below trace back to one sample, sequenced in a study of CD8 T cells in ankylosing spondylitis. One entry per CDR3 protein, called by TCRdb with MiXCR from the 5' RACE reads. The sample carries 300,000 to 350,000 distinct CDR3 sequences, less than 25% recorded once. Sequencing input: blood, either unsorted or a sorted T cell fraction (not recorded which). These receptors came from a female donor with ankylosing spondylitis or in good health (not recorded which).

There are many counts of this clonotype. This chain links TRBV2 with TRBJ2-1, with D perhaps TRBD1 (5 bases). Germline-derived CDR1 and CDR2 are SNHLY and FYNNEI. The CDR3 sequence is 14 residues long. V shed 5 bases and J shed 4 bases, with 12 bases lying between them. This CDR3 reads CASSLRVQYNEQFF. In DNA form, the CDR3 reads TGTGCCAGCAGTCTCAGGGTGCAGTACAATGAGCAGTTCTTC.

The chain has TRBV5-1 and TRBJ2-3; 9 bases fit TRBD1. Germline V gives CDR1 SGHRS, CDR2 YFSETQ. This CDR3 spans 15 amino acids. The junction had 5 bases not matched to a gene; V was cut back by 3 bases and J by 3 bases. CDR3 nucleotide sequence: TGCGCCAGCAGCTCCCGGGACAGGGCGACAGATACGCAGTATTTT. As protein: CASSSRDRATDTQYF.